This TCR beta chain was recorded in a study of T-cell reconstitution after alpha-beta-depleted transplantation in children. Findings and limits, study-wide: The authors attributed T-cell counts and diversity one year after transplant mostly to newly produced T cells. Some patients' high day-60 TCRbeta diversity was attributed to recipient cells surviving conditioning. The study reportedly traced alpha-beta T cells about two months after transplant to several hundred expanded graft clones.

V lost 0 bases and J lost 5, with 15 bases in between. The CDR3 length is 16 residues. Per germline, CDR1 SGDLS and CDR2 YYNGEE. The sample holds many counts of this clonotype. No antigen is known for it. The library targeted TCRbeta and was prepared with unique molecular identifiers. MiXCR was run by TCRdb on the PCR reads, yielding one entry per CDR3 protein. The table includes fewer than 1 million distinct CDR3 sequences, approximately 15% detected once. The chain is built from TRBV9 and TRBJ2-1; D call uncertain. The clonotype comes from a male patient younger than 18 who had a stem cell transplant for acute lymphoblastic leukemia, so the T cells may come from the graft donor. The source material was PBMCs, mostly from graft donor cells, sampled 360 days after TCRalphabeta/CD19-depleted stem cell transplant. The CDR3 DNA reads TGTGCCAGCAGCGTAGGGGTAGGGTTTACCGACAATGAGCAGTTCTTC. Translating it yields CASSVGVGFTDNEQFF. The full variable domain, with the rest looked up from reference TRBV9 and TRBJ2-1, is DSGVTQTPKHLITATGQRVTLRCSPRSGDLSVYWYQQSLDQGLQFLIQYYNGEERAKGNILERFSAQQFPDLHSELNLSSLELGDSALYFCASSVGVGFTDNEQFFGPGTRLTVL.